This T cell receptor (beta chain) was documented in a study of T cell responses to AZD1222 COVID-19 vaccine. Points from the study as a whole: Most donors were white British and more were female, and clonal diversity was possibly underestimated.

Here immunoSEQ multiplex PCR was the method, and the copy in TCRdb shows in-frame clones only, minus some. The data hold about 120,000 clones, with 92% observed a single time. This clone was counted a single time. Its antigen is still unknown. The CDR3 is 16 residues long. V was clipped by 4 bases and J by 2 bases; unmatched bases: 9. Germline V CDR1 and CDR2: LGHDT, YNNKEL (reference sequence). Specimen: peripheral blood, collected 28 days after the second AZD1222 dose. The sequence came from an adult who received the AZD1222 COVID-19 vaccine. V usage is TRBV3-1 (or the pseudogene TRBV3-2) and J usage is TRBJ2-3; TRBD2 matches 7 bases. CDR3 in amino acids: CASSRQLALPTDTQYF. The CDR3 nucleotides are TGTGCCAGCAGCCGACAACTAGCGCTGCCCACAGATACGCAGTATTTT.